The 20 T cell receptor beta chains presented below share a single source sample, sequenced in a study of cytomegalovirus exposure and HLA in healthy donors. The PCR ran on 60 Vbeta and 13 Jbeta primers. The data were produced by immunoSEQ multiplex PCR, yet TCRdb's version contains in-frame clones alone and is incomplete. Among about 120,000 clones listed, about 10% were seen once. The sample consisted of PBMCs. Receptors were obtained from a woman between 18 and 30 years old in good health and CMV-seropositive.

About this clone itself: Other DNA sequences in this sample translate to the same CDR3. The V gene is TRBV27, the J gene TRBJ2-3; D remains unclear. This CDR3 spans 16 amino acids. CDR1 is MNHEY and CDR2 is SMNVEV in the germline V gene (reference sequence). V was pared by 5 bases and J by 3 bases, with 18 bases between. DNA of the CDR3: TGTGCCAGCAGTCCCTTACCCCCGGAGATTACAGATACGCAGTATTTT. This codes for CASSPLPPEITDTQYF.

This clone was detected a few times. The sample has other DNA sequences that encode this CDR3 too. The chain carries TRBV7-9 and TRBJ1-1, with 10 bases matching TRBD1. CDR3 length: 14 residues. Trimming took 5 bases from V and 3 from J; bases not matched to a gene: 3. Germline V lookup: CDR1 SEHNR, CDR2 FQNEAQ (reference sequence). The CDR3 nucleotides are TGTGCCAGCAGCCACGGACAGGGGGACACTGAAGCTTTCTTT. Its translation is CASSHGQGDTEAFF.

The chain combines TRBV7-2 with TRBJ1-2, with no clear D. Deletions cut 1 base from V and 5 bases from J, with 11 bases between. Per germline, CDR1 SGHTA and CDR2 FQGNSA. The CDR3 consists of 14 residues. CDR3 coding DNA: TGTGCCAGCAGCTTAGTACAGATCTCTTATGGCTACACCTTC. Its protein is CASSLVQISYGYTF. The full variable domain, in which reference TRBV7-2 and TRBJ1-2 provide the parts outside the CDR3, is GAGVSQSPSNKVTEKGKDVELRCDPISGHTALYWYRQSLGQGLEFLIYFQGNSAPDKSGLPSDRFSAERTGGSVSTLTIQRTQQEDSAVYLCASSLVQISYGYTFGSGTRLTVV.

This chain joins TRBV4-1 and TRBJ1-1; D is unresolved. From germline, CDR1 is MGHRA and CDR2 YSYEKL. Trimming shortened V by 4 bases and J by 1 base, and 10 bases separated the two germline ends. The length of the CDR3 is 14 residues. DNA of the CDR3: TGCGCCAGCAGCCCCATCCCGGGGAACACTGAAGCTTTCTTT. This gives the protein CASSPIPGNTEAFF.

This clone turned up a few times. The genes are TRBV6-5 and TRBJ2-1, with 10 bases matching TRBD2. After removal of 1 base from V and 6 bases from J, the junction contained 3 bases not matched to a gene. The germline gives CDR1 MNHEY, CDR2 SVGAGI. This CDR3 is 15 amino acids long. CDR3 in amino acids: CASSYWTSGGNEQFF. The CDR3 nucleotides are TGTGCCAGCAGTTACTGGACTAGCGGTGGCAATGAGCAGTTCTTC.

This clone occurred a few times. At one end, the junction sequence differs from germline, possibly due to a read error. The rearrangement links TRBV28 to TRBJ2-1; weak D call: TRBD2 (6 bases). This CDR3 is built from 15 residues. Germline lookup yields CDR1 MDHEN and CDR2 SYDVKM. CDR3 in DNA: TGTGCCAGCAGATTATCACCGGGACTTGCCAATGAGCAGTTCTTC. Translating it yields CASRLSPGLANEQFF.

This clone has only a few counts. The chain employs TRBV7-6 and TRBJ1-1, with no clear D. Trimming removed 1 base from V and 8 bases from J, with 14 bases in between. This CDR3 region has 14 residues. Looked up from germline, CDR1 is SGHVS and CDR2 is FNYEAQ. The CDR3 spells CASSLDSGIGEAFF. The CDR3 DNA sequence: TGTGCCAGCAGCTTAGATTCGGGAATTGGGGAAGCTTTCTTT.

This clone was counted a few times. This chain joins TRBV7-8 and TRBJ2-7, with TRBD2 as a possible D gene (6 bases). The germline V gene has CDR1 SGHVS and CDR2 FQNEAQ. CDR3 size: 13 residues. The V gene lost 5 bases and the J gene lost 2 bases, with 10 bases spanning the gap. The DNA for the CDR3 is TGTGCCAGCAGCCCGGGGACTCCCTACGAGCAGTACTTC. It is translated as CASSPGTPYEQYF.

This clone was recorded a few times. The CDR3 bases are TGTGCCAGCTCCCCCGGTTTGAACACTGAAGCTTTCTTT. It is translated as CASSPGLNTEAFF. This rearrangement joins TRBV5-4 to TRBJ1-1; D gene uncertain. Germline V gene data show CDR1 as SGHNT and CDR2 as YYREEE (reference sequence). The V gene lost 7 bases and the J gene lost 0 bases, with 10 bases spanning the gap. This CDR3 is built from 13 residues. The entire variable domain, with the rest obtained from reference TRBV5-4 and TRBJ1-1, is as follows: ETGVTQSPTHLIKTRGQQVTLRCSSQSGHNTVSWYQQALGQGPQFIFQYYREEENGRGNFPPRFSGLQFPNYSSELNVNALELDDSALYLCASSPGLNTEAFFGQGTRLTVV.

The genes are TRBV28 and TRBJ1-2; D is ambiguous. CDR1 is MDHEN, CDR2 SYDVKM, per germline. V was trimmed by 6 bases and J by 4 bases, leaving 18 bases between them. The CDR3 runs to 15 residues. The CDR3 DNA reads as TGTGCCAGCAGCCCCCTCGGAGGCAGCATCTATGGCTACACCTTC. It is translated as CASSPLGGSIYGYTF.

This chain uses TRBV7-8 with TRBJ1-2; D is unclear. V lost 5 bases and J lost 8, with 15 bases in between. Germline V gene lookup returns CDR1 SGHVS and CDR2 FQNEAQ. This CDR3 contains 13 residues. In DNA, the CDR3 is TGTGCCAGCAGCCACGGGAATGAAATAGGCTACACCTTC. It codes for CASSHGNEIGYTF.

This clone came up once. V gene TRBV18 combines with J gene TRBJ2-7, with 7 bases matching TRBD2. Germline CDR1 is KGHSH and CDR2 is LQKENI. The CDR3 sequence is 15 residues long. V lost 0 bases to trimming and J lost 5 bases; unmatched junction nucleotides: 7. This CDR3 reads CASSPPGGSVNEQYF. The CDR3 DNA follows: TGTGCCAGCTCACCACCGGGAGGGTCGGTGAACGAGCAGTACTTC.

This chain joins TRBV29-1 and TRBJ1-3; D is unresolved. CDR3 length equals 14 residues. V lost 7 bases and J 2 bases, leaving 15 bases between the germline ends. The germline gives CDR1 SQVTM, CDR2 ANQGSEA. The CDR3 bases are TGCAGCGCAGCCGGGGTCAGTGCTGGAAACACCATATATTTT. Encoded protein: CSAAGVSAGNTIYF.

V and J are TRBV14 and TRBJ1-4; no definite D call. V was clipped by 3 bases and J by 6 bases, with 11 bases between them. Germline values: CDR1 SGHDN, CDR2 FVKESK. The CDR3 has 14 amino acids. The CDR3 loop is CASSHPVQDEKLFF. The CDR3, as DNA: TGTGCCAGCAGCCATCCGGTCCAGGATGAAAAACTGTTTTTT.

This chain connects TRBV27 to TRBJ1-5; tentatively, D is TRBD1 (6 bases). Trimming cost V 6 bases and J 4 bases, with 16 bases left between them. From germline, CDR1 is MNHEY and CDR2 SMNVEV (reference sequence). This CDR3 has 15 amino acids. The CDR3 DNA follows: TGTGCCAGCAGACGGACAGCGACCAGTAATCAGCCCCAGCATTTT. This gives the protein CASRRTATSNQPQHF.

Remarks on this clone: The identical CDR3 is also encoded by other nucleotide sequences in the sample. The rearrangement joins TRBV6-1 to TRBJ2-1; TRBD2 matches at 7 bases. The CDR3 has 12 amino acids. Germline CDR1 reads MNHNS; CDR2 reads SASEGT. CDR3 DNA: TGTGCAACCCTAGCGGCCAACAATGAGCAGTTCTTC. The encoded protein is CATLAANNEQFF.

V usage is TRBV6-4 and J usage is TRBJ1-4; 8 positions agree with TRBD1. Germline V CDR1 and CDR2: MRHNA, SNTAGT. The trim removed 8 bases at V and 0 bases at J, leaving 5 bases unmatched. The CDR3 length is 15 residues. Here the CDR3 DNA reads TGTGCCAGCGGGACAGGAGAGTCAACTAATGAAAAACTGTTTTTT. This codes for CASGTGESTNEKLFF.

The J gene is TRBJ2-1, the V gene TRBV5-4; weak D call: TRBD2 (5 bases). Germline V gene sequence: CDR1 SGHNT, CDR2 YYREEE (reference sequence). V was trimmed by 0 bases and J by 10 bases, leaving 11 bases between them. The CDR3 is 13 amino acids. The CDR3 DNA sequence: TGTGCCAGCAGCTTGGCGGCTAGCATAGAGCAGTTCTTC. Amino acid sequence: CASSLAASIEQFF.

The chain carries TRBV28 and TRBJ2-3, with 7 bases fitting TRBD2. V shed 6 bases, J shed 3 bases, and the junction held 18 bases outside the gene matches. The CDR3 sequence is 18 residues long. Germline V CDR1 and CDR2: MDHEN, SYDVKM. The CDR3: CASSPWLGGGVGTDTQYF. CDR3 DNA sequence: TGTGCCAGCAGCCCATGGTTGGGGGGGGGAGTGGGAACAGATACGCAGTATTTT.

The CDR3 is CASSARGEQFF. CDR3 nucleotides: TGTGCCAGCAGTGCACGGGGTGAGCAGTTCTTC. V is TRBV28 and J is TRBJ2-1; D possibly corresponds to TRBD2 (5 bases). The CDR3 spans 11 residues. Per the germline V gene, CDR1 is MDHEN and CDR2 is SYDVKM. Trimming shortened V by 5 bases and J by 9 bases, and 8 bases separated the two germline ends.